The subject of this entry is one TCR beta chain. Its matching antigen is unknown. This sample was taken from a study of Ad26.COV2.S vaccination and SARS-CoV-2 variants. In the study overall: Once, or twice with 56 days between doses, Ad26.COV2.S was given intramuscularly. Findings and limits, study-wide: The analyses of TCR breadth and depth may have understated the size of total T cell responses. CD8+ and CD4+ T cells specific for spike reportedly responded with substantial breadth after vaccination.

Treatment in this sample: over 15 received Ad26.COV2.S at low or high dose, single or two shots; several received placebo; per-sample allocation not given. All samples were drawn on day 63, counting from the first vaccine or placebo injection. TCRdb's copy holds only in-frame clones and misses some; the assay was immunoSEQ multiplex PCR. The table lists approximately 450,000 clones, 90% of them singletons. The material sequenced was peripheral blood, taken in a trial of Ad26.COV2.S vaccine versus placebo. The receptor's source is a person between 18 and 65 years old who received the Ad26.COV2.S COVID-19 vaccine or a placebo.

The CDR3 DNA reads TGTGCCACCAGTGATCTGACAGGGGCAGCTTTCTTT. Its protein product is CATSDLTGAAFF. The rearrangement uses TRBV24-1 and TRBJ1-1; 8 bases are shared with TRBD1. Germline V gene data show CDR1 as KGHDR and CDR2 as SFDVKD. The CDR3 runs 12 residues. With 3 bases clipped from V and 10 bases from J, the junction kept 3 bases outside the gene matches.